This record looks at one TCR beta chain sequence and its context. No antigen is known for it. The CDR3 extends 3 residues past the end of the read, so its final part is completed from the germline J gene. Every participant had a single incident cervical HPV16 infection, and women with prevalent HPV16 infections were excluded. Cervical HPV DNA was detected with MY09/MY11 PCR, and genotyping was done by dot-blot hybridization. Roughly 15 mL of heparinized blood were centrifuged, and the buffy coat was aliquoted, frozen at -30°C, then stored at -80°C. Genomic DNA was extracted from buffy coat specimens using QIAGEN kits. These data are taken from a study of T cells in women clearing cervical HPV infection (dated by TCRdb to 2016 to 2019). Regarding the study in general: The cases were 25 or so women with histologically confirmed HPV16-related CIN3 or worse, and 2 of these cases were invasive cancers. Controls were under 30 women whose single incident HPV16 infection cleared within 12 months without precancer or cancer developing. Blood from cases was collected at the visit where the lesion was first found, while blood from controls was collected once the infection could no longer be detected. Among cases, blood sampling came a median of approximately 150 days after lesion detection, with an interquartile range of about 85 to 200 days. Since HLA typing was available for only a few women, HLA type could not be ruled out as a confounder. Nested within Costa Rica's Guanacaste HPV Natural History Study, an exploratory proof-of-principle case-control study compared TCR repertoires across cervical HPV16 outcomes. Cases and controls were matched on age within five years and on year of sample collection. Cases had a median age of roughly 35 years compared with 37 to 40 for controls, and baseline characteristics showed no significant differences between the groups. The parent cohort enrolled 9,000 to 13,000 women aged 18 or older in Guanacaste, Costa Rica, in about 1992 to 1994 and followed the women for approximately seven years. Five blinded duplicates per group were added as quality controls, giving around 60 samples: around 50 participants and approximately ten replicates. The paper's findings and limits, for the study overall: Across sequencing depths, CIN3+ cases showed significantly higher TCR repertoire richness than controls, but evenness did not differ between the groups. Because the number of T cells per sample was unknown, the richness differences could reflect varying T-cell content rather than repertoire biology. By combining richness with V gene abundances, random forest classifiers separated cases from controls with an estimated AUC of 0.83. Lower TRBV6-7 relative abundance was observed in cases than in controls (around 0.1% versus 0.15%; Bonferroni P = 0.0008). Because of the cross-sectional design, the study could not determine whether the associations came before infection or resulted from infection, and neither effector/memory subsets nor HPV-specific T cells were isolated.

As encoded in the germline V gene (reference sequence), CDR1 is DFQATT while CDR2 is SNEGSKA. The CDR3 covers 14 residues, taking in both the cysteine and the phenylalanine. The DNA shown is the part of the CDR3 that was read: 33 bases, in frame from base 1. The immunoSEQ assay used multiplex PCR to amplify TCR beta CDR3 regions from an average of approximately 1,200 ng of genomic DNA per sample. Primer bias was corrected in the assay by using a complete synthetic TCR repertoire to establish an amplification baseline. Amplicons were sequenced on the Illumina platform. Concerning the study's data processing: Sequences were error-corrected by clustering with frequency ratios and a modified nearest-neighbor algorithm and were then analyzed in the immunoSEQ Analyzer with IMGT gene definitions. At each rarefaction depth, TCR richness and evenness were averaged across 20 rarefaction repeats, and any sample with fewer sequences than the depth was left out. Wilcoxon rank sum tests with FDR correction were used to compare V, D and J gene relative abundances between the groups. An intraclass correlation of around 96% for TCR richness and an average of around 80% across 65 to 70 gene segments were obtained from the blinded duplicates. Not all clones reach the TCRdb copy of this immuneACCESS table, which keeps in-frame sequences only. Checked studies attribute under half of the gap to unresolved V genes and leave the rest unexplained. V and J calls plus clone size are reproduced from that table; the DNA served to infer D and trimming. In this sample's table one finds roughly 34,000 clones. About 6.8% of the sample is taken by the ten largest.

The rearranged segments are TRBV20-1 and TRBJ1-2; matching of 5 bases hints at TRBD1 as the D gene. The sequence came from a woman aged 18 to 75 with a cervical HPV16 infection that either progressed to CIN3+ or cleared (not recorded which). The specimen was blood buffy coat. CDR3 DNA, as far as it was read: TGCAGTGCTGGGACGGGGGGGTCCTTCTACGAC. Its translation is CSAGTGGSFYD. The whole CDR3 reads CSAGTGGSFYDYTF.